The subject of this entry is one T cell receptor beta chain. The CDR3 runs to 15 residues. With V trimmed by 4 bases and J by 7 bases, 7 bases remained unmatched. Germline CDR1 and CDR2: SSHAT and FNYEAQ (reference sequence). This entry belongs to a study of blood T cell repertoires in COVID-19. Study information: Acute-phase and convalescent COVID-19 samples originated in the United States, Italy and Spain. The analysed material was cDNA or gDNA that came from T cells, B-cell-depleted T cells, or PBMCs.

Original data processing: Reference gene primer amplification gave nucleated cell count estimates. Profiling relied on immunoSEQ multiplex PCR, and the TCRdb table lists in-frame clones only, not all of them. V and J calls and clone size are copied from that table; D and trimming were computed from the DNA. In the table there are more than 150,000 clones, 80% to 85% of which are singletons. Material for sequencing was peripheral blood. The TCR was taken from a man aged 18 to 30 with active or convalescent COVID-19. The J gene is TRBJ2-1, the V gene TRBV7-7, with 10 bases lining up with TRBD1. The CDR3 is CASSSGTGVLNEQFF. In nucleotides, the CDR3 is TGTGCCAGCAGCTCCGGGACAGGGGTCCTAAATGAGCAGTTCTTC. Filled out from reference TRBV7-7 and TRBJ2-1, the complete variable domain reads GAGVSQSPRYKVTKRGQDVTLRCDPISSHATLYWYQQALGQGPEFLTYFNYEAQPDKSGLPSDRFSAERPEGSISTLTIQRTEQRDSAMYRCASSSGTGVLNEQFFGPGTRLTVL.